This TCR beta chain came from a study of T cells in Graves' hyperthyroidism and ophthalmopathy. The study's findings and limits: Using 13 V-J features, a model discriminated ophthalmopathy from stable hyperthyroidism.

V was cut by 2 bases and J by 4 bases, with 17 bases left in between. The V gene's germline CDR1 is DFQATT and CDR2 SNEGSKA (reference sequence). The CDR3 runs 15 residues. In its sample, this clonotype was seen many times. No antigen is known for it. Stable Graves' hyperthyroidism denoted no ophthalmopathy progression over 18 months. Diagnostic decisions used clinical symptoms, serum thyroxine and TRAb, thyroid ultrasound and orbital computed tomography. What was amplified from RNA transcripts were TCR beta CDR3 regions. A first-round RT-PCR of the TCR CDR3 used the HTBI primer set. TCRdb re-called the multiplex PCR reads through MiXCR, storing one row per CDR3 protein. The table has around 500,000 distinct CDR3 sequences, 13% to 15% seen once; the top ten hold 15% to 20%.

The specimen was blood. This receptor was taken from a woman aged 18-29 years with Graves' hyperthyroidism. The rearrangement uses TRBV20-1 and TRBJ2-5, with TRBD2 as a possible D gene (6 bases). The CDR3: CSARLGGSSRETQYF. The CDR3 DNA is TGCAGTGCTAGACTCGGGGGAAGCTCAAGAGAGACCCAGTACTTC.